This TCR beta chain was sequenced during a study of human thymus T cells. Assay used: immunoSEQ multiplex PCR; TCRdb lists only in-frame clones, some missing. This table holds some 120,000 clones, around 95% found once. Whole-study findings and limits: Within thymic and blood repertoires, V and J gene usage appeared to be biased. In unrelated individuals, thymic repertoires overlapped highly, according to related research.

A remark on this clone: Its antigen is as yet unknown.

Resected material from corrective heart surgery provided the thymus tissue analysed. The sample donors, healthy Finnish infants, were having corrective surgery for congenital heart defects. This TCR was recovered from a boy younger than two with a congenital heart defect but otherwise immunologically healthy. The sample comprised thymus tissue.

CDR3 nucleotides: TGTGCCATCACCGAGACAGGGGGCAACGGCGAGCAGTACTTC. Its protein product is CAITETGGNGEQYF. V usage is TRBV10-3 and J usage is TRBJ2-7, with 10 bases that match TRBD1. This CDR3 region has 14 residues. The germline CDR1 and CDR2 sequences are ENHRY and SYGVKD. Trimming removed 7 bases from V and 6 bases from J; junction bases left unmatched: 9.